The next 16 T cell receptor beta chains were all read from a single sample in a study of graft-versus-host responses after intestinal transplantation. This table comes from immunoSEQ multiplex PCR, and its TCRdb copy is limited to in-frame clones, with some not included. The table shows about 110,000 clones, with 85% to 95% occurring only once. No antigen is known for these receptors. The sample in question was unstimulated CD8+ T cells sorted from spleen or lymph node cells, obtained before transplant. All receptors derive from a human donor who was the organ donor for an intestinal transplant.

The chain uses TRBV27 and TRBJ1-2; perhaps TRBD1 as D (5 bases). This CDR3 has 16 residues. V was cut by 1 base and J by 4 bases, with 16 bases left in between. The germline V gene encodes CDR1 MNHEY and CDR2 SMNVEV (reference sequence). As DNA, the CDR3 is TGTGCCAGCAGTTTATGGGGCGGTGGGCAGGGCTATGGCTACACCTTC. Protein sequence: CASSLWGGGQGYGYTF.

This chain joins TRBV7-3 and TRBJ2-5, with 7 bases identical to TRBD1. The V and J ends lost 5 bases and 5 bases, in that order; junction bases with no gene match: 8. CDR1 is SGHTA and CDR2 is FQGTGA in the germline V gene. CDR3 length: 14 amino acids. The CDR3 sequence is CASSPGTAGETQYF. The CDR3 DNA reads TGTGCCAGCAGCCCCGGGACAGCCGGCGAGACCCAGTACTTC.

The genes are TRBV30 and TRBJ2-7; D call uncertain. The CDR3 spans 13 residues. Germline V gene sequence: CDR1 GTSNPN, CDR2 SVGIG (reference sequence). Trimming took 3 bases from V and 6 from J, leaving 15 bases between them. The CDR3 region is CAWSVSTPSEQYF. The CDR3 DNA reads TGTGCCTGGAGCGTATCGACTCCCTCCGAGCAGTACTTC.

The rearrangement links TRBV19 to TRBJ1-1, with D uncertain. The CDR3 has 14 residues. Deletions cut 2 bases from V and 0 bases from J, with 7 bases between. Per germline, CDR1 LNHDA and CDR2 SQIVND (reference sequence). CDR3 sequence: CASSISVLNTEAFF. CDR3 in DNA: TGTGCCAGTAGTATATCGGTCCTGAACACTGAAGCTTTCTTT.

The chain joins TRBV29-1 to TRBJ2-1; D is ambiguous. V lost 4 bases and J lost 4, with 2 bases in between. Germline V CDR1 and CDR2: SQVTM, ANQGSEA. The CDR3 loop spans 10 amino acids. CDR3: CSVGYNEQFF. In DNA, the CDR3 is TGCAGCGTTGGATACAATGAGCAGTTCTTC.

The CDR3 DNA follows: TGTGCCAGCATCAAAGAACAACCAGATACGCAGTATTTT. This gives the protein CASIKEQPDTQYF. This chain links TRBV6-6 with TRBJ2-3; no clear D. The CDR3 has 13 amino acids. V was trimmed by 7 bases and J by 4 bases, leaving 12 bases between them. CDR1 and CDR2 (germline): MNHNY, SVGAGI (reference sequence).

In this sample, this clone turned up once. The genes are TRBV21-1 and TRBJ2-5; TRBD1, the table's D call, lacks a check against the DNA. TRBV21-1 is a pseudogene. The CDR3 totals 16 residues. The CDR3 sequence is CASSKGLGTGCREQYF. The CDR3 DNA follows: TGTGCCAGCAGCAAGGGCCTCGGGACAGGCTGTCGGGAGCAGTACTTC.

The J gene is TRBJ1-2, the V gene TRBV19; weak D call: TRBD1 (6 bases). This CDR3 has 13 amino acids. The V end was cut by 10 bases, the J end by 5 bases, with 17 bases between. Germline V gene data show CDR1 as LNHDA and CDR2 as SQIVND (reference sequence). The DNA of the CDR3 is TGTGCCACTCAAGAGGGGGTTAAGTATGGCTACACCTTC. Its protein product is CATQEGVKYGYTF.

The chain carries TRBV28 and TRBJ2-1, with D possibly TRBD2 on 5 matching bases. The CDR3 has 16 residues. Germline V CDR1 and CDR2: MDHEN, SYDVKM. The ends were cut back, 4 bases at V and 0 bases at J, with 13 bases in the middle. CDR3 sequence (DNA): TGTGCCAGCAGTTCCGAGCGGCCCCCCTCCTACAATGAGCAGTTCTTC. Protein product: CASSSERPPSYNEQFF.

The chain combines TRBV5-6 with TRBJ1-2; D is uncertain. Germline CDR1 reads SGHDT; CDR2 reads YYEEEE. The CDR3 runs to 14 residues. V lost 4 bases and J 4 bases, leaving 14 bases between the germline ends. CDR3 in DNA: TGTGCCAGCAGCCCAGGCCAGGATTTCTATGGCTACACCTTC. Amino acids: CASSPGQDFYGYTF.

The CDR3 protein is CASSVGTGGSYQETQYF. DNA for the CDR3: TGTGCCAGCAGCGTTGGGACAGGGGGTTCGTACCAAGAGACCCAGTACTTC. This rearrangement joins TRBV9 to TRBJ2-5; 11 nucleotides line up with TRBD1. This CDR3 is built from 17 residues. Germline V gene sequence: CDR1 SGDLS, CDR2 YYNGEE. V lost 2 bases and J lost 0; bases outside the gene matches: 6.

The rearrangement links TRBV19 to TRBJ2-1; 7 nucleotides agree with TRBD2. This CDR3 is built from 16 residues. V was clipped by 9 bases and J by 10 bases; unmatched bases: 21. Germline-derived CDR1 and CDR2 are LNHDA and SQIVND (reference sequence). The CDR3 DNA reads TGTGCCAGCTACGGCGCCAGCGGGAACCTCACAAACGAGCAGTTCTTC. Encoded protein: CASYGASGNLTNEQFF.

This clone was recorded only once. CDR3 in amino acids: CASSTWTSGTGELFF. As DNA, the CDR3 is TGTGCCAGCAGTACCTGGACTAGTGGCACCGGGGAGCTGTTTTTT. The genes are TRBV6-5 and TRBJ2-2, with 7 bases that match TRBD2. The CDR3 is made up of 15 amino acids. Unmatched junction bases numbered 7, after V lost 5 bases and J lost 4 bases. The germline gives CDR1 MNHEY, CDR2 SVGAGI.

This sequence joins TRBV9 and TRBJ2-3; D is unclear. CDR1 and CDR2 (germline): SGDLS, YYNGEE. V lost 4 bases, J lost 2 bases, and 11 bases lay in between. The CDR3 covers 14 residues. The CDR3 protein is CASSSVRSTDTQYF. The CDR3 DNA reads as TGTGCCAGCAGCTCCGTGAGGTCCACAGATACGCAGTATTTT.

This rearrangement joins TRBV10-1 to TRBJ2-5; 11 bases line up with TRBD2. This CDR3 contains 15 residues. V gave up 11 bases and J gave up 5 bases; unmatched junction bases: 13. Germline V gives CDR1 WNHNN, CDR2 SYGVQD (reference sequence). As DNA, the CDR3 is TGCGCCTCAGTCCCTAGCGGGAGGCCAAGGGAGACCCAGTACTTC. Translation: CASVPSGRPRETQYF.

This chain joins TRBV6-5 and TRBJ1-1; D is unresolved. V shed 5 bases and J shed 1 base, with 11 bases lying between them. There are 14 residues in the CDR3. CDR1 is MNHEY and CDR2 is SVGAGI in the germline V gene. In nucleotides, the CDR3 is TGTGCCAGCAGTGAAGAATATCGGAACACTGAAGCTTTCTTT. Translating gives CASSEEYRNTEAFF.